Here is one T cell receptor (beta chain) with its context. The target of this receptor is not known. Base qualities are not at hand, and no much larger clone is one base apart. V trim: 0 bases; J trim: 3 bases; unmatched bases: 7. The CDR3 numbers 16 residues from cysteine through phenylalanine. Here the CDR3 DNA is all that survives: 48 bases in frame from base 1. From a lookup of the germline V gene (reference sequence), CDR1 and CDR2 are DFQATT and SNEGSKA. The library was made by PCR. The instrument given in TCRdb is Illumina HiSeq 2500. TCR library preparation used molecular barcoding, with unique molecular identifiers applied to normalize quantification of the TCRbeta repertoire. TCRdb reworked the public reads: Q25 trimming with fastp, MiXCR clone assembly, productive beta chains retained. Every CDR3 protein is listed once, alongside the most common genes and DNA of its rows. This sample gives hundreds of thousands of distinct CDR3 sequences in total; about 16% of them show up just once. The ten largest clones represent just under 5% of the sample.

This sample is part of a study of T-cell reconstitution after alpha-beta-depleted transplantation in children listed by TCRdb under 2016. Describing the broader study: Using TCR repertoire profiling, the study quantitatively followed how T-cell immune reconstitution unfolded in children after TCRalphabeta/CD19-depleted allogeneic hematopoietic cell transplantation. Overall study outcomes, separate from this receptor: In some patients, high TCRbeta diversity at day 60 was attributed to recipient T cells and intrathymic progenitors that had survived conditioning. The frequencies of hyperexpanded clones fell over the following months, and after one year, T-cell counts and TCRbeta diversity were mostly attributed to newly produced T cells. About two months after transplant, the apparently early recovery of alphabetaT-cell counts reportedly depended on just several hundred clones that had expanded rapidly and came from non-depleted graft cells.

Explained via the paper, the treatment or condition label denotes: allogeneic hematopoietic cell transplantation with graft depleted of TCRalphabeta T cells and CD19 B cells. The children who served as transplant recipients had been given grafts of TCRalphabeta/CD19-depleted allogeneic hematopoietic cells. Material: PBMCs, mostly from graft donor cells, obtained 360 days after TCRalphabeta/CD19-depleted stem cell transplant. The chain joins TRBV20-1 to TRBJ2-1, with 8 central nucleotides matching TRBD2. The sequence was collected from a male patient under 18 who had a stem cell transplant for acute lymphoblastic leukemia, so the T cells may come from the graft donor. The CDR3 sequence is CSARDASGRDYNEQFF. The nucleotide sequence reads as follows: TGCAGTGCTAGAGATGCTAGCGGGCGCGACTACAATGAGCAGTTCTTC.